The clone carrying this T cell receptor beta chain has just a few counts. These data are taken from a study of T-cell memory formation after mild COVID-19. CDR3 length: 8 amino acids. Germline V gives CDR1 DFQATT, CDR2 SNEGSKA (reference sequence). V was cut by 5 bases and J by 15 bases, with 8 bases left in between. TCRdb used MiXCR to reprocess the 5' RACE reads, holding one entry per CDR3 protein. In the table there are under 60,000 distinct CDR3 sequences, approximately 9.1% of which are singletons. Sequenced: PBMCs or a T cell subset sorted from them (not recorded which). The chain joins TRBV20-1 to TRBJ2-1; D perhaps matches TRBD2 (5 bases). This sequence was found in an adult woman who had mild COVID-19 (a few samples of this study predate the infection). Cell type and time point are not known. The CDR3, as DNA: TGCAGTGCTGGTGGGAGGTTCTTC. Protein product: CSAGGRFF.